The 32 T cell receptor beta chains listed next were all sequenced from one sample in a study of cytomegalovirus exposure and HLA in healthy donors. PCR was performed using 60 Vbeta and 13 Jbeta primers. Assay: immunoSEQ multiplex PCR; the TCRdb copy retains only in-frame clones and omits some. The sample holds 150,000 to 250,000 clones, roughly 85% seen once. Sequencing used PBMCs. These receptors were obtained from a woman in her forties or fifties in good health and CMV-seronegative.

This rearrangement joins TRBV14 to TRBJ1-5; 7 nucleotides agree with TRBD1. From germline, CDR1 is SGHDN and CDR2 FVKESK. The CDR3 loop spans 16 amino acids. The V gene end was trimmed by 5 bases and the J gene end by 6 bases; junction bases not matched to a gene: 13. CDR3 sequence: CASSSREGGMFQPQHF. Written as DNA, the CDR3 is TGTGCCAGCAGCTCACGGGAAGGGGGCATGTTTCAGCCCCAGCATTTT.

The gene calls are TRBV9 and TRBJ2-1; 10 positions match TRBD1. The length of the CDR3 is 14 residues. The germline CDR1 and CDR2 sequences are SGDLS and YYNGEE. V shed 5 bases and J 4 bases; nucleotides not matched to a gene: 3. The DNA for the CDR3 is TGTGCCAGCAGGGGACAGGGGCGGTACAATGAGCAGTTCTTC. This translates into CASRGQGRYNEQFF. Supplemented by reference TRBV9 and TRBJ2-1, the full variable domain reads DSGVTQTPKHLITATGQRVTLRCSPRSGDLSVYWYQQSLDQGLQFLIQYYNGEERAKGNILERFSAQQFPDLHSELNLSSLELGDSALYFCASRGQGRYNEQFFGPGTRLTVL.

The rearrangement uses TRBV27 and TRBJ1-2, with TRBD1 matching 9 bases. The V gene's germline CDR1 is MNHEY and CDR2 SMNVEV (reference sequence). The J segment lost 5 bases and the V segment lost 6 bases, leaving 7 bases of the junction unmatched. The CDR3 extends over 14 amino acids. The CDR3: CASSRGQGRYGYTF. The CDR3 nucleotides read TGTGCCAGCAGCCGGGGACAGGGAAGGTATGGCTACACCTTC.

This clone has just one count. J is TRBJ1-4 and V is TRBV7-9, with 8 bases fitting TRBD1. Germline V gene lookup returns CDR1 SEHNR and CDR2 FQNEAQ (reference sequence). Trimming removed 1 base from V and 4 bases from J; junction bases left unmatched: 11. This CDR3 contains 18 residues. CDR3 protein: CASSLVKMRQGNNEKLFF. CDR3 bases: TGTGCCAGCAGCTTAGTGAAGATGAGACAGGGGAATAATGAAAAACTGTTTTTT.

This clone is a singleton in its sample. The chain couples TRBV5-4 to TRBJ2-5, with TRBD2 matching 9 bases. The CDR3 length is 15 residues. The trim removed 4 bases at V and 5 bases at J, leaving 9 bases unmatched. Germline CDR1 and CDR2: SGHNT and YYREEE (reference sequence). The CDR3 loop is CASSPSGKATETQYF. The DNA for the CDR3 is TGTGCCAGCAGCCCTAGCGGGAAGGCCACGGAGACCCAGTACTTC.

The chain carries TRBV5-6 and TRBJ2-7; 10 bases line up with TRBD2. Germline CDR1 SGHDT, CDR2 YYEEEE. CDR3 length equals 13 residues. Trimming at V came to 0 bases and at J to 6 bases, leaving 0 bases not matched to a gene. The CDR3 region is CASSLGLAGEQYF. The CDR3 DNA reads as TGTGCCAGCAGCTTGGGACTAGCGGGCGAGCAGTACTTC.

This chain joins TRBV6-4 and TRBJ1-2; D ambiguous. The CDR3 sequence is 13 residues long. Trimming removed 0 bases from V and 6 bases from J, with 8 bases in between. Per germline, CDR1 MRHNA and CDR2 SNTAGT. The CDR3 here is CASSDSTADGYTF. In nucleotides, the CDR3 is TGTGCCAGCAGTGACTCTACAGCGGATGGCTACACCTTC.

This chain connects TRBV5-6 to TRBJ1-3, with 7 bases that match TRBD1. Per the germline V gene, CDR1 is SGHDT and CDR2 is YYEEEE. With V trimmed by 2 bases and J by 4 bases, 9 bases remained unmatched. This CDR3 is 16 amino acids long. The CDR3 DNA sequence: TGTGCCAGCAGCTTAAGGACAGGAGCGTACGGAAACACCATATATTTT. Its protein is CASSLRTGAYGNTIYF.

J is TRBJ2-1 and V is TRBV5-6; 7 nucleotides agree with TRBD1. Unmatched junction bases numbered 8, after V lost 6 bases and J lost 2 bases. This CDR3 has 15 residues. Germline V gives CDR1 SGHDT, CDR2 YYEEEE. The CDR3 sequence is CASTIRGQPYNEQFF. In nucleotides, the CDR3 is TGTGCCAGCACTATCAGGGGACAGCCCTACAATGAGCAGTTCTTC.

The gene calls are TRBV14 and TRBJ2-7; 12 positions agree with TRBD2. Germline values: CDR1 SGHDN, CDR2 FVKESK. V lost 4 bases to trimming and J lost 1 base; unmatched junction nucleotides: 8. This CDR3 spans 17 amino acids. CDR3 loop: CASSRASGRDASYEQYF. CDR3 bases: TGTGCCAGCAGCCGGGCTAGCGGGAGGGACGCATCCTACGAGCAGTACTTC.

The chain is built from TRBV30 and TRBJ2-7; 12 bases align to TRBD2. This CDR3 comprises 15 residues. Germline trimming cut 0 bases from V and 5 bases from J; bases unmatched to any gene: 5. CDR1 is GTSNPN, CDR2 SVGIG, per germline (reference sequence). The CDR3 reads CAWSVGLAGTHEQYF. CDR3 coding DNA: TGTGCCTGGAGTGTAGGACTAGCGGGAACCCACGAGCAGTACTTC.

This chain connects TRBV25-1 to TRBJ1-4; 7 bases are a match to TRBD1. Germline loops: CDR1 MGHDK, CDR2 SYGVNS. This CDR3 spans 13 amino acids. Trimming cost V 6 bases and J 4 bases; bases outside gene matches: 2. The CDR3 coding sequence is TGTGCCAGCAGCAGGACAGGTAATGAAAAACTGTTTTTT. This sequence encodes CASSRTGNEKLFF.

A word on this clone: One end of the junction varies from germline; a read error may be responsible. The chain is built from TRBV7-9 and TRBJ1-4; TRBD1 matches 7 bases. Germline CDR1 SEHNR, CDR2 FQNEAQ (reference sequence). CDR3 length: 17 residues. The CDR3 spells CASTLRTGSSTNEKLFF. In nucleotides, the CDR3 is TGTGCCAGCACCTTACGGACAGGCTCCTCAACTAATGAAAAACTGTTTTTT. The variable domain in full, with the rest retrieved from reference TRBV7-9 and TRBJ1-4, is DTGVSQNPRHKITKRGQNVTFRCDPISEHNRLYWYRQTLGQGPEFLTYFQNEAQLEKSRLLSDRFSAERPKGSFSTLEIQRTEQGDSAMYLCASTLRTGSSTNEKLFFGSGTQLSVL.

V gene TRBV18 combines with J gene TRBJ2-7; D might be TRBD2 (5 bases). Trimming shortened V by 6 bases and J by 2 bases, and 14 bases separated the two germline ends. This CDR3 has 14 amino acids. Germline assignment: CDR1 KGHSH and CDR2 LQKENI. The CDR3 nucleotides are TGTGCCAGCTCCCACGGGGATATTACCTACGAGCAGTACTTC. The encoded protein is CASSHGDITYEQYF.

V usage is TRBV7-2 and J usage is TRBJ2-5, with D possibly matching TRBD1 (6 bases). This CDR3 has 13 amino acids. The V and J ends lost 1 base and 5 bases respectively, with 8 bases between them. CDR1 and CDR2 from the germline V gene are SGHTA and FQGNSA. CDR3 coding DNA: TGTGCCAGCAGCTTAGGTCAGGGGGAGACCCAGTACTTC. This gives the protein CASSLGQGETQYF.

The chain recombines TRBV5-1 with TRBJ2-2; TRBD2 matches at 11 bases. This CDR3 has 16 residues. Germline V gives CDR1 SGHRS, CDR2 YFSETQ. V was clipped by 2 bases and J by 3 bases; unmatched bases: 3. CDR3 coding DNA: TGCGCCAGCAGCTTTAGCGGGAGGGCCCACACCGGGGAGCTGTTTTTT. Encoded protein: CASSFSGRAHTGELFF.

The genes are TRBV7-6 and TRBJ2-3, with 9 bases lining up with TRBD2. Germline V CDR1 and CDR2: SGHVS, FNYEAQ. CDR3 length: 16 amino acids. The junction had 6 bases not matched to a gene; V was cut back by 4 bases and J by 1 base. CDR3 sequence: CASSSLASGGTDTQYF. CDR3 coding DNA: TGTGCCAGCAGCTCCCTGGCTAGCGGGGGCACAGATACGCAGTATTTT.

This chain links TRBV7-2 with TRBJ2-7; TRBD1 aligns across 9 bases. Germline CDR1 is SGHTA and CDR2 is FQGNSA. The CDR3 has 14 residues. The junction had 6 bases not matched to a gene; V was cut back by 5 bases and J by 4 bases. The CDR3 nucleotides are TGTGCCAGCAGCACCGCCGGGACAGGGTACGAGCAGTACTTC. As protein: CASSTAGTGYEQYF.

This rearrangement joins TRBV13 to TRBJ2-3; 12 bases are a match to TRBD2. Trimming removed 5 bases from V and 4 bases from J; junction bases left unmatched: 4. The CDR3 runs 15 residues. The germline V gene encodes CDR1 PRHDT and CDR2 FYEKMQ (reference sequence). The CDR3 bases are TGTGCCAGCAGCCTAACTAGCGGGAGGCCAGATACGCAGTATTTT. It codes for CASSLTSGRPDTQYF.

The gene calls are TRBV28 and TRBJ2-5; D perhaps matches TRBD2 (5 bases). The ends were cut back, 2 bases at V and 5 bases at J, with 15 bases in the middle. The CDR3 has 15 residues. CDR1 is MDHEN, CDR2 SYDVKM, per germline. CDR3 bases: TGTGCCAGCAGTTTAGGGAGCCAAGGAAGGGAGACCCAGTACTTC. Residues: CASSLGSQGRETQYF.

The V gene is TRBV7-9, the J gene TRBJ2-7, with D possibly matching TRBD2 (6 bases). CDR1 is SEHNR and CDR2 is FQNEAQ in the germline V gene (reference sequence). The CDR3 sequence is 12 residues long. The ends were cut back, 4 bases at V and 5 bases at J, with 9 bases in the middle. CDR3 in DNA: TGTGCCAGCAGCTATTCGGGGGACGAGCAGTACTTC. This codes for CASSYSGDEQYF.

V is TRBV12-5 and J is TRBJ2-2; 9 positions agree with TRBD1. There are 14 residues in the CDR3. CDR1 and CDR2 (germline): LGHNT, FRNRAP. V lost 9 bases to trimming and J lost 1 base; unmatched junction nucleotides: 3. The CDR3 spells CASRQGGNTGELFF. CDR3 nucleotides: TGTGCTAGCCGACAGGGGGGGAACACCGGGGAGCTGTTTTTT.

J is TRBJ2-6 and V is TRBV10-3; the D gene is possibly TRBD2 (5 bases). The CDR3 covers 17 residues. CDR1 and CDR2 from the germline V gene are ENHRY and SYGVKD. V was pared by 0 bases and J by 0 bases, with 9 bases between. This chain's CDR3 is CAISESREISGANVLTF. In nucleotides, the CDR3 is TGTGCCATCAGTGAGTCAAGGGAGATCTCTGGGGCCAACGTCCTGACTTTC.

This rearrangement joins TRBV7-2 to TRBJ2-5; 8 nucleotides line up with TRBD1. The CDR3 sequence is 15 residues long. The V gene end was trimmed by 2 bases and the J gene end by 9 bases; junction bases not matched to a gene: 11. Germline V gene sequence: CDR1 SGHTA, CDR2 FQGNSA. CDR3 DNA: TGTGCCAGCAGCTTAAGGCAGGGGGCGAAGTTTGCCCAGTACTTC. It specifies CASSLRQGAKFAQYF.

This clone was detected only a few times. The J gene is TRBJ1-6, the V gene TRBV7-9, with D perhaps TRBD1 (5 bases). V was pared by 1 base and J by 3 bases, with 10 bases between. This CDR3 spans 16 amino acids. Germline loops: CDR1 SEHNR, CDR2 FQNEAQ (reference sequence). Here the CDR3 reads CASSLGAGFYNSPLHF. The CDR3 region has the DNA TGTGCCAGCAGCTTAGGAGCAGGGTTCTATAATTCACCCCTCCACTTT.

The genes are TRBV15 and TRBJ2-3; 13 bases are shared with TRBD2. Germline values: CDR1 LNHNV, CDR2 YYDKDF (reference sequence). This CDR3 spans 17 amino acids. The trim removed 4 bases at V and 0 bases at J, leaving 4 bases unmatched. The chain's CDR3 is CATSKGLAGLSTDTQYF. CDR3 in DNA: TGTGCCACCAGCAAGGGACTAGCGGGACTTAGCACAGATACGCAGTATTTT.

The rearrangement uses TRBV6-5 and TRBJ1-6, with no clear D. This CDR3 has 16 residues. The V and J ends lost 2 bases and 10 bases respectively, with 18 bases between them. Per germline, CDR1 MNHEY and CDR2 SVGAGI. CDR3 DNA: TGTGCCAGCAGTTACGAGGCAGCATCTTTCCGATCACCCCTCCACTTT. This encodes CASSYEAASFRSPLHF.

This clone was counted a single time. CDR3 DNA: TGCGCCAGCAGCTCCGACAGTTCTTCAGCTAACTATGGCTACACCTTC. Translating gives CASSSDSSSANYGYTF. The rearrangement links TRBV5-1 to TRBJ1-2; maybe TRBD1 (5 bases). The V gene's germline CDR1 is SGHRS and CDR2 YFSETQ. Trimming took 3 bases from V and 0 from J, leaving 15 bases between them. This CDR3 has 16 residues.

This rearrangement joins TRBV5-4 to TRBJ2-3; 7 bases line up with TRBD2. Germline CDR1 and CDR2: SGHNT and YYREEE (reference sequence). Losses at the gene ends were 4 bases for V and 5 bases for J; bases not matched to a gene: 10. This CDR3 has 15 residues. CDR3 in DNA: TGTGCCAGCAGCCCGGGGGGACTGTCGGGAGATACGCAGTATTTT. It codes for CASSPGGLSGDTQYF.

This chain uses TRBV6-5 with TRBJ2-7; 8 bases are a match to TRBD1. Per germline, CDR1 MNHEY and CDR2 SVGAGI. Trimming took 6 bases from V and 1 from J; bases not matched to a gene: 8. The CDR3 has 15 residues. The CDR3 sequence is CASSLDRGKSYEQYF. Written as DNA, the CDR3 is TGTGCCAGCAGCCTCGACAGGGGTAAATCCTACGAGCAGTACTTC.

This chain links TRBV5-1 with TRBJ1-2; D call uncertain. V lost 4 bases and J lost 0, with 13 bases in between. Per germline, CDR1 SGHRS and CDR2 YFSETQ. The CDR3 spans 15 residues. The CDR3: CASSPGGPSNYGYTF. The CDR3 DNA sequence: TGCGCCAGCAGCCCGGGAGGCCCTTCTAACTATGGCTACACCTTC.

The genes are TRBV10-1 and TRBJ2-5; possible D gene TRBD1, 6 bases. Trimming stripped 3 bases from V and 1 base from J, with 12 bases between. Germline V gives CDR1 WNHNN, CDR2 SYGVQD (reference sequence). The CDR3 runs 15 residues. The CDR3 bases are TGCGCCAGCAGTGAAGGGGGACATTTCCAAGAGACCCAGTACTTC. Amino acid sequence: CASSEGGHFQETQYF.